The entry below describes one T cell receptor beta chain. Its specificity is unknown. The data derive from a study of regulatory T cells in long-lasting Graves disease. Points from the study as a whole: TRBV28 was favored in persistent disease, as were TRBJ1-2 and TRBJ2-5.

Arm-PCR with iRepertoire HTBI primers amplified the CDR3 regions for these TCR beta libraries. MiXCR was run by TCRdb on the multiplex PCR reads, yielding one entry per CDR3 protein. The table records a few hundred thousand distinct CDR3 sequences, 16% of them present only once. This sample's time point: newly diagnosed GD, antithyroid drugs for less than 3 months. Making the TCR library involved RNA that had been extracted from PBMCs. Between the trimmed V and J ends, which lost 5 bases and 5 bases, there was a span of 15 bases. CDR3 size: 14 residues. Germline CDR1 is SGHVS and CDR2 is FNYEAQ. These sequences were also reported in another study, on T cells in Graves' hyperthyroidism and ophthalmopathy. As that report states: In blood, most of the thyroid clonotypes expanded above 0.001 were also present.

Sequences were derived from peripheral blood mononuclear cells (PBMCs), sampled at new diagnosis, from a patient treated with antithyroid drugs. The source is a woman aged 18-29 years with Graves disease. This sequence joins TRBV7-6 and TRBJ1-2; D is possibly TRBD1 (6 bases). The CDR3 DNA reads as TGTGCCAGCAGCGGAACAGGGAATGGATATGGCTACACCTTC. This sequence encodes CASSGTGNGYGYTF.